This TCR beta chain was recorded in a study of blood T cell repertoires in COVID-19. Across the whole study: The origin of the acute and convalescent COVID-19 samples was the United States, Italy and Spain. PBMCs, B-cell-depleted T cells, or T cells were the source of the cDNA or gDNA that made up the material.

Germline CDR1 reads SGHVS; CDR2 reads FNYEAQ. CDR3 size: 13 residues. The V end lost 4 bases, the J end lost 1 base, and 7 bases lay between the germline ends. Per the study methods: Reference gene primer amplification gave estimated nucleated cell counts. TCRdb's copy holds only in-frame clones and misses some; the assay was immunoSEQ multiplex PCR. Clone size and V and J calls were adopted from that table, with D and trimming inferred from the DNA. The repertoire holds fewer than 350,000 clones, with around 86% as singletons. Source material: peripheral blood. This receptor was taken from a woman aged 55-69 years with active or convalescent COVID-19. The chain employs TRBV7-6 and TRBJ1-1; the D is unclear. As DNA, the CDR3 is TGTGCCAGCAGCTCTCTACGGAACACTGAAGCTTTCTTT. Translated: CASSSLRNTEAFF.